The entry below describes one T cell receptor beta chain. This record belongs to a study of blood T cell repertoires in COVID-19. Study-wide context: The United States, Italy and Spain were the sources of the acute and convalescent COVID-19 samples. PBMCs, B-cell-depleted T cells, or T cells were the source of the cDNA or gDNA that made up the material.

The trim removed 4 bases at V and 3 bases at J, leaving 16 bases unmatched. The germline gives CDR1 SGHTS, CDR2 YDEGEE. The CDR3 consists of 17 residues. In the authors' workflow: Amplification from reference gene primers served as the basis for estimated nucleated cell counts. Generated by immunoSEQ multiplex PCR, the TCRdb table keeps only in-frame clones and is missing some. That table is the source of V, J and clone size, and D and trimming were worked out from the DNA. The sample has roughly 150,000 clones, around 80% seen once. The chain joins TRBV5-8 to TRBJ2-7; 7 nucleotides match TRBD2. The sequence derives from a woman at least 80 years old with acute or convalescent COVID-19. Specimen: peripheral blood. CDR3 in amino acids: CASSQYPGTKVGYEQYF. In DNA, the CDR3 is TGTGCCAGCAGCCAATACCCCGGGACTAAAGTCGGCTACGAGCAGTACTTC.